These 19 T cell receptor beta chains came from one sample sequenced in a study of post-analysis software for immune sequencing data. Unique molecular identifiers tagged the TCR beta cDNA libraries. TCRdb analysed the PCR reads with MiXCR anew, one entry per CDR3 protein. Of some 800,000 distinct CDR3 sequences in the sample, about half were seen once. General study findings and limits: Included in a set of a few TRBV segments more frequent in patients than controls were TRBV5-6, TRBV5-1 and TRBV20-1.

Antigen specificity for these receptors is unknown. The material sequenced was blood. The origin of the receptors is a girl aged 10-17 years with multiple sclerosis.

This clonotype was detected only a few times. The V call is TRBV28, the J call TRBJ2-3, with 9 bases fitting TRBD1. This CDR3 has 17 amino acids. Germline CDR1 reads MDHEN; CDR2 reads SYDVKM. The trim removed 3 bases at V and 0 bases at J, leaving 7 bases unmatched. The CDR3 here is CASSFGDRVTSTDTQYF. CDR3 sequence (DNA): TGTGCCAGCAGTTTCGGGGACAGGGTAACTAGCACAGATACGCAGTATTTT.

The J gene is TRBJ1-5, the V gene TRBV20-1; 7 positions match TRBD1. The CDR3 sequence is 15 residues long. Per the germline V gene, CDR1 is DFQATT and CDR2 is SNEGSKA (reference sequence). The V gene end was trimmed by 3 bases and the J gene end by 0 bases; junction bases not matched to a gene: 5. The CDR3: CSASTGAASNQPQHF. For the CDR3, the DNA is TGCAGTGCTAGTACAGGGGCGGCTAGCAATCAGCCCCAGCATTTT.

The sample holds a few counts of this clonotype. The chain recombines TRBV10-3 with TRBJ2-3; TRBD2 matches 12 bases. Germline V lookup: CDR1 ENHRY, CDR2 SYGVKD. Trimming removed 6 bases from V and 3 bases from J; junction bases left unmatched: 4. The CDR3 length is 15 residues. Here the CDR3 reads CAISYGLAGTDTQYF. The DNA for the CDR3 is TGTGCCATCAGCTACGGACTAGCGGGAACAGATACGCAGTATTTT.

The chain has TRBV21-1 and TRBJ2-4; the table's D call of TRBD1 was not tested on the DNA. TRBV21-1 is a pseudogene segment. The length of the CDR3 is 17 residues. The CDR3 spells CASSKAPGREGQNIQYF. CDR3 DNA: TGTGCCAGCAGCAAAGCCCCGGGGCGCGAGGGCCAAAACATTCAGTACTTC.

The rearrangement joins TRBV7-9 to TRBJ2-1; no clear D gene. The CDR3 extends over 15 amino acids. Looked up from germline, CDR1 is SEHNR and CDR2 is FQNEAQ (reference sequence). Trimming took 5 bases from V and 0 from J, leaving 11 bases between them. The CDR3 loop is CASSPEDVSYNEQFF. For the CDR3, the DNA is TGTGCCAGCAGCCCAGAGGACGTCTCCTACAATGAGCAGTTCTTC.

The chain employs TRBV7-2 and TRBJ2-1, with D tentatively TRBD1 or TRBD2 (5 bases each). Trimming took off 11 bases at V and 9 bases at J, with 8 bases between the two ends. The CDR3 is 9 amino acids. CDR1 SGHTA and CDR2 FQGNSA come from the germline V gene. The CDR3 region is CAGGGEQFF. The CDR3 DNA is TGTGCCGGTGGGGGTGAGCAGTTCTTC.

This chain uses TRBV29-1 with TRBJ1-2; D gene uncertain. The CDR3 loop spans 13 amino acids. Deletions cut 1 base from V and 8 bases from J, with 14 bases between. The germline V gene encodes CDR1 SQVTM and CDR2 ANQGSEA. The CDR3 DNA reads TGCAGCGTTGAAGTAGGCGCAGTTGGCGGCTACACCTTC. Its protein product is CSVEVGAVGGYTF.

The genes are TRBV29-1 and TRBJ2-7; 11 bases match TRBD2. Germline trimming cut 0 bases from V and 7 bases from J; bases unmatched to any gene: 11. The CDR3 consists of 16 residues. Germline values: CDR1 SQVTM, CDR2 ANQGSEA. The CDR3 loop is CSVEDKLAGVPGEQYF. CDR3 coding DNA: TGCAGCGTTGAAGATAAACTAGCGGGAGTCCCAGGGGAGCAGTACTTC.

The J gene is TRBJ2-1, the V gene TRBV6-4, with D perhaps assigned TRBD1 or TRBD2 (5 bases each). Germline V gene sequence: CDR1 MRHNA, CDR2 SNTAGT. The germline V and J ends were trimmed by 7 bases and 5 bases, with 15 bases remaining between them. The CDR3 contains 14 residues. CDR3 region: CASTRDPGNNEQFF. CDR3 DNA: TGTGCCAGCACTCGGGACCCCGGGAACAATGAGCAGTTCTTC.

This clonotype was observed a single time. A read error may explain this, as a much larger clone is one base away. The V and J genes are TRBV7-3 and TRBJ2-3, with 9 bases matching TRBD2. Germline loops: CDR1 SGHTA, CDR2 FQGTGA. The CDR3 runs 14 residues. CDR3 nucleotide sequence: TGTGCCGGCAGCTTAGGAGCGGGAGGAGATACGCAGTATTTT. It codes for CAGSLGAGGDTQYF.

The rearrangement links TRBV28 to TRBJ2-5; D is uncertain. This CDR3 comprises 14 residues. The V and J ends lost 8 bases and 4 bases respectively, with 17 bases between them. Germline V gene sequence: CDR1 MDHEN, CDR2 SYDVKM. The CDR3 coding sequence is TGTGCCAGCGCCCCGTTCGATTTGGGAGAGACCCAGTACTTC. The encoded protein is CASAPFDLGETQYF.

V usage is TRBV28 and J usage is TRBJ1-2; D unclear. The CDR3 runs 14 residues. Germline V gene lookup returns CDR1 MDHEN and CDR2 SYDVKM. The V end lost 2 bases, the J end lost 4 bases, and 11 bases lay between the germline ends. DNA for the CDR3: TGTGCCAGCAGTTTAATACAGAGACCCTATGGCTACACCTTC. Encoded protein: CASSLIQRPYGYTF.

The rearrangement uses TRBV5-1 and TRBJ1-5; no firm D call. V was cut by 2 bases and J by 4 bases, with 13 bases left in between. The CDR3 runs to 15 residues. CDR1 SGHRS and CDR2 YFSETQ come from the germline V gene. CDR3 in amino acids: CASSFSGSRNQPQHF. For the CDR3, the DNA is TGCGCCAGCAGCTTTTCGGGCAGCCGGAATCAGCCCCAGCATTTT.

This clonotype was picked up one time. The CDR3 DNA reads as TGCAGCGTTGAAAAGCAGGGGTGGTATGGCTACACCTTC. Translated, it gives CSVEKQGWYGYTF. The chain has TRBV29-1 and TRBJ1-2, with a weak D call TRBD1 (6 bases). Germline V gene sequence: CDR1 SQVTM, CDR2 ANQGSEA. The V gene lost 2 bases and the J gene lost 5 bases, with 12 bases spanning the gap. This CDR3 comprises 13 residues.

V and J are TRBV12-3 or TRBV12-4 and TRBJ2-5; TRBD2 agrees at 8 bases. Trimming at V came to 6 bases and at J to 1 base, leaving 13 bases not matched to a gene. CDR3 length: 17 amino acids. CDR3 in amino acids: CASSPPSGLAGQETQYF. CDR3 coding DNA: TGTGCCAGCAGCCCACCCTCCGGGCTAGCGGGCCAAGAGACCCAGTACTTC.

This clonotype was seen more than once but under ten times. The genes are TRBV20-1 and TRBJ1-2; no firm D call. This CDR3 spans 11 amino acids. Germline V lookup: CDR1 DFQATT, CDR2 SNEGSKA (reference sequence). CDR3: CREGSLYGYTF. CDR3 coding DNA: TGCAGGGAGGGCAGCCTCTATGGCTACACCTTC.

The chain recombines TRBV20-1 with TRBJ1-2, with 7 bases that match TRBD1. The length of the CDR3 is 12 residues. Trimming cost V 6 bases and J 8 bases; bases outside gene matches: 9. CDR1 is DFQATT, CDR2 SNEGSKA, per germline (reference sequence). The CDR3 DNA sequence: TGCAGTGCCCGCAAGGGGGCGCGGGGCTACACCTTC. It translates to CSARKGARGYTF.

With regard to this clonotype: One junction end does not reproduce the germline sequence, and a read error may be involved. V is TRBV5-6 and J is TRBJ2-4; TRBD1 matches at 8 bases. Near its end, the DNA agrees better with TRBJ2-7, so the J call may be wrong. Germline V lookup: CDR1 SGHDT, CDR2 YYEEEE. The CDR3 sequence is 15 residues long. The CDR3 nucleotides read TGCGCCAGCAGCTTGTTGGACAGGGAATCGGGCGAGCAGTACTTC. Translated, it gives CASSLLDRESGEQYF.

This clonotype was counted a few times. In DNA form, the CDR3 reads TGTGCCAGCATGGGGGGACAGGTGATCCAAGAGACCCAGTACTTC. It yields the protein CASMGGQVIQETQYF. The rearrangement links TRBV6-1 to TRBJ2-5; the match to TRBD1 covers 8 bases. Trimming cost V 7 bases and J 1 base; bases outside gene matches: 8. The CDR3 loop spans 15 amino acids. Germline assignment: CDR1 MNHNS and CDR2 SASEGT.